This T cell receptor beta chain derives from a study of T cells in localized non-small cell lung cancer. Regarding the study as a whole: Multi-region tumor sequencing was not done, so intratumor heterogeneity could not be excluded. Longer overall survival associated with higher blood T cell density; shorter survival with higher adjacent-lung clonality.

J was trimmed by 1 base and V by 6 bases; bases with no gene match: 7. This CDR3 spans 15 amino acids. CDR1 is KGHSH, CDR2 LQKENI, per germline. A note on this clone: Its target is not known.

Measured with immunoSEQ multiplex PCR; TCRdb has only the in-frame clones, and not every one. The sample gives some 2,500 clones, 22% of which show up once; approximately 19% is in the top ten. The specimen comprised lung tumor tissue, sampled before any cancer treatment. V is TRBV18 and J is TRBJ2-3; 7 bases fit TRBD1. The TCR comes from a woman aged 35-70 years with stage I lung adenocarcinoma. The CDR3 region is CASSWDSYGTDTQYF. As DNA, the CDR3 is TGTGCCAGCTCCTGGGACAGTTACGGCACAGATACGCAGTATTTT.